The rows below give T cell receptor beta chains drawn from one sample of a study of T-cell reconstitution after alpha-beta-depleted transplantation in children. One entry per CDR3 protein results from TCRdb running MiXCR on the PCR reads. The sample yields roughly 240,000 distinct CDR3 sequences, around 7.5% seen once. The sequences come from PBMCs, mostly from graft donor cells, collected 180 days after TCRalphabeta/CD19-depleted stem cell transplant. The receptors were gathered from a male patient under 18 who had a stem cell transplant for acute lymphoblastic leukemia, so the T cells may come from the graft donor. Each CDR3 is given with its conserved first and last residue. Fields, in order: clone size, V gene, D gene, J gene, CDR3 DNA, CDR3 protein. A D gene is named only where the DNA matches it firmly. Clone size, where shown, is once, few, many, or a class for clones that have expanded.

many	TRBV5-1	NA	TRBJ2-1	TGCGCCAGCAGCTTGAGTAAAGGGACGACTAGCTCCTACAATGAGCAGTTCTTC	CASSLSKGTTSSYNEQFF
many	TRBV7-9	TRBD1	TRBJ2-3	TGTGCCAGCAGCTTAAAAGGACAGGGTAGCGCAGATACGCAGTATTTT	CASSLKGQGSADTQYF
many	TRBV7-3	TRBD1	TRBJ2-1	TGTGCCAGCAGCAGTCCGGGACAGCCAAATGAGCAGTTCTTC	CASSSPGQPNEQFF
many	TRBV11-1	NA	TRBJ2-7	TGTGCCAGCAGCTTATGGGGAGACTCCTACGAGCAGTACTTC	CASSLWGDSYEQYF
many	TRBV5-6	NA	TRBJ2-1	TGTGCCAGCAGCTTGCGGGGGTACTCCTACAATGAGCAGTTCTTC	CASSLRGYSYNEQFF
few	TRBV20-1	NA	TRBJ2-2	TGCAGTGCAAGCGATGGGGCGTGGGGCGGGGAGCTGTTTTTT	CSASDGAWGGELFF
NA	TRBV19	TRBD2	TRBJ2-1	TGTGCCAGTAGTATCGTAGGGAGGGATGAGCAGTTCTTC	CASSIVGRDEQFF
many	TRBV7-6	NA	TRBJ1-3	TGTGCCAGCAGCTGCCGGCAGGGCTCTGGAAACACCATATATTTT	CASSCRQGSGNTIYF
many	TRBV11-2	NA	TRBJ2-5	TGTGCCAGCAGCTTTCGCGGCGGACAAGAGACCCAGTACTTC	CASSFRGGQETQYF
many	TRBV6-5	TRBD1	TRBJ1-5	TGTGCCAGCAGTTACTCGGCAACAGGGGCCCCCAATCAGCCCCAGCATTTT	CASSYSATGAPNQPQHF
many	TRBV11-1	NA	TRBJ1-3	TGTGCCAGCAGCCAATCGTCCCCTCGGGGGGGCAACGGAAACACCATATATTTT	CASSQSSPRGGNGNTIYF
many	TRBV28	NA	TRBJ2-5	TGTGCCAGCAGCTCTACAGGGATCCGAGAGACCCAGTACTTC	CASSSTGIRETQYF
many	TRBV10-3	TRBD1	TRBJ2-7	TGTGCCATCTACAATGGACAGGGCGCCTACGAGCAGTACTTC	CAIYNGQGAYEQYF
few	TRBV27	NA	TRBJ1-5	TGTGCCACGAAAGGGCAGGGATGGAATCAGCCCCAGCATTTT	CATKGQGWNQPQHF
many	TRBV19	TRBD2	TRBJ2-1	TGTGCCAGTAGTATAACGGGGGGTCCCTACAATGAGCAGTTCTTC	CASSITGGPYNEQFF
many	TRBV7-8	NA	TRBJ2-5	TGTGCCAGCAGCCTCCTCGGTAGAGTCGAGACCCAGTACTTC	CASSLLGRVETQYF
NA	TRBV9	TRBD1	TRBJ2-2	TGTGCCAGCAGCGTAGGATGGGTCGGGGGACAGGGGGCCGGGGAGCTGTTTTTT	CASSVGWVGGQGAGELFF
many	TRBV6-1	TRBD2	TRBJ2-5	TGTGCCAGCAGTCCCTCCCGACTAGCGGGGAAGGGAAAGACCCAGTACTTC	CASSPSRLAGKGKTQYF
many	TRBV5-1	NA	TRBJ1-1	TGCGCCAGCAGCGCAGGGAACGTTGGCACTGAAGCTTTCTTT	CASSAGNVGTEAFF
many	TRBV12-3/TRBV12-4	TRBD1	TRBJ1-4	TGTGCCAGCAGTCCAACAGGGGGCTATGAAAAACTGTTTTTT	CASSPTGGYEKLFF
many	TRBV5-1	TRBD2	TRBJ2-7	TGCGCCAGCAGCCCCGGGACTAGCGGACCATACGAGCAGTACTTC	CASSPGTSGPYEQYF
many	TRBV12-3/TRBV12-4	NA	TRBJ1-3	TGTGCCAGCAGTTCGGGGGGAAACACCATATATTTT	CASSSGGNTIYF
few	TRBV11-2	NA	TRBJ2-7	TGTGCCAGCGGCTCCCAGAGGCAGTCCTACGAGCAGTACTTC	CASGSQRQSYEQYF
many	TRBV5-1	NA	TRBJ1-1	TGCGCCAGCAGCTTCACCGGGGCAGGCGGGGTAGCTTTCTTT	CASSFTGAGGVAFF
many	TRBV10-3	NA	TRBJ2-7	TGTGCCATCAGTGAGTCGACGTCGACCTACGAGCAGTACTTC	CAISESTSTYEQYF
many	TRBV29-1	NA	TRBJ1-3	TGCAGCGTTGTGGACGGAAGGGGGAGTACTGGAAACACCATATATTTT	CSVVDGRGSTGNTIYF
many	TRBV5-1	NA	TRBJ2-1	TGCGCCAGCAGCCCCCGCACGCTCGGGGGTCTGGGGGGTAATGAGCAGTTCTTC	CASSPRTLGGLGGNEQFF
many	TRBV7-2	NA	TRBJ1-5	TGTGCCAGCAGCCCTCCCGGGGGGGTGGGGCAGCCCCAGCATTTT	CASSPPGGVGQPQHF
many	TRBV12-3/TRBV12-4	NA	TRBJ1-5	TGTGCCAGCAGTTTGAAGGGAAAACAGCCCCAGCATTTT	CASSLKGKQPQHF
many	TRBV27	TRBD2	TRBJ2-7	TGTGCCAGCAGTCCTTCTAGCGGGGCAACCTACGAGCAGTACTTC	CASSPSSGATYEQYF
many	TRBV12-3/TRBV12-4	NA	TRBJ2-7	TGTGCCAGCAGTTTAGGGCTCCAGGCCGAGCAGTACTTC	CASSLGLQAEQYF
many	TRBV20-1	TRBD1	TRBJ2-5	TGCAGTGCTAGAGGTCCACAGGGGATGGGGGAGACCCAGTACTTC	CSARGPQGMGETQYF
many	TRBV6-5	NA	TRBJ2-1	TGTGCCAGCAGTTACTCGTTCTCTCAAATGTGGGCGGGTTACAATGAGCAGTTCTTC	CASSYSFSQMWAGYNEQFF
many	TRBV14	NA	TRBJ1-2	TGTGCCAGCAGCCAAGTAGACGGACAATGGGGCTACACCTTC	CASSQVDGQWGYTF
many	TRBV20-1	NA	TRBJ1-5	TGCAGTGCTAGAAAATGGGGGTCGACAGCTCGAAATCAGCCCCAGCATTTT	CSARKWGSTARNQPQHF
many	TRBV7-3	NA	TRBJ2-2	TGTGCCAGCAGCTCTCTACGAACCGGGGAGCTGTTTTTT	CASSSLRTGELFF
many	TRBV6-5	TRBD2	TRBJ2-1	TGTGCCAGCAGCCCCGGGACTAGCGGGATGGTCCTTTACAATGAGCAGTTCTTC	CASSPGTSGMVLYNEQFF
few	TRBV9	TRBD2	TRBJ2-7	TGTGCCAGCAGCGTAGACGGGGGGGCGGGAGAGCAGTACTTC	CASSVDGGAGEQYF
many	TRBV20-1	TRBD1	TRBJ1-4	TGCAGTGCTCAGTCCGGGACAGGGTTTTCAACTAATGAAAAACTGTTTTTT	CSAQSGTGFSTNEKLFF
many	TRBV9	TRBD1	TRBJ1-2	TGTGCCAGCAGCGTAGTAGGGGGCGATGGCTACACCTTC	CASSVVGGDGYTF
many	TRBV12-3/TRBV12-4	NA	TRBJ1-6	TGTGCCAGCACAGTCTCGGGCAATTCACCCCTCCACTTT	CASTVSGNSPLHF
many	TRBV28	TRBD2	TRBJ2-1	TGTGCCAGCAGTTTGAGGGCTAGCGGGGCCTCCGGGCAGTTCTTC	CASSLRASGASGQFF
NA	TRBV5-6	TRBD2	TRBJ2-7	TGTGCCAGCAGCTTGTATACCCCGGGACTAGCGCCCCTAGCCCCTTTC	CASSLYTPGLAPLAPF
many	TRBV6-6	NA	TRBJ1-2	TGTGCCAGCAGGGAGGGGGACTATGGCTACACCTTC	CASREGDYGYTF
many	TRBV9	NA	TRBJ2-3	TGTGCCAGCCGGGGTGTAGCTACAGATACGCAGTATTTT	CASRGVATDTQYF
many	TRBV20-1	TRBD1	TRBJ1-6	TGCAGTGCTAGAGATGGGCAGGGGGCAGGATATCAGGATTCACCCCTCCACTTT	CSARDGQGAGYQDSPLHF
many	TRBV24-1	NA	TRBJ2-5	TGTGCCACCAGTGATTTGAATGGGGAAGAGGCCCAGTACTTC	CATSDLNGEEAQYF
many	TRBV6-1	NA	TRBJ2-3	TGTGCCAGCAGTGAATTTGTAGCGGACCCCACAGATACGCAGTATTTT	CASSEFVADPTDTQYF
many	TRBV28	TRBD2	TRBJ2-7	TGTGCCAGCAGTCCATGGACTAGCGGGGTCACCTACGAGCAGTACTTC	CASSPWTSGVTYEQYF
many	TRBV6-5	TRBD2	TRBJ2-1	TGTGCCAGCAGTTCCTCTTCGGGGGGGGTTTTCTACAATGAGCAGTTCTTC	CASSSSSGGVFYNEQFF
few	TRBV5-1	NA	TRBJ1-1	TGCGCCAGCAGTACAATTGGAAATGAAGCTTTCTTT	CASSTIGNEAFF
many	TRBV20-1	TRBD1	TRBJ1-5	TGCAGTGCCAAGGACAGGGCTTATAGCAATCAGCCCCAGCATTTT	CSAKDRAYSNQPQHF
many	TRBV5-1	TRBD1	TRBJ2-7	TGCGCCAGCAGCGAACCAACAGGGGGCGAGCAGTACTTC	CASSEPTGGEQYF
many	TRBV25-1	NA	TRBJ1-1	TGTGCCAGCAGTGAATACCAGGCCTCGACGGACACTGAAGCTTTCTTT	CASSEYQASTDTEAFF
many	TRBV9	TRBD2	TRBJ2-1	TGTGCCAGCACCCCGAGAGCGGGGGTCAACCGGGGTGAGCAGTTCTTC	CASTPRAGVNRGEQFF